This T cell receptor (beta chain) originates from a study of T cells after yellow fever vaccination. This CDR3 comprises 15 residues. CDR1 is ENHRY, CDR2 SYGVKD, per germline. The V end was cut by 0 bases, the J end by 1 base, with 9 bases between. Study observations and caveats: The study noted that FACS-sorted repertoires could contain abundant clonotypes contaminating from the bulk population.

This clonotype was observed at least ten times. The target antigen is unknown. TCRdb fed the 5' RACE reads into MiXCR, producing one record per CDR3 protein. Of 55,000 to 70,000 distinct CDR3 sequences detected, more than 6.5% appear once; the ten largest clones hold about 40%. The chain combines TRBV10-3 with TRBJ1-1, with D unclear. The sample consisted of CD8+ T cells sorted from PBMCs, taken around 45 days after the first yellow fever vaccination. The TCR was taken from a man aged 18 to 35 who received the YFV17D yellow fever vaccine. CDR3 residues: CAISESEVANTEAFF. In nucleotides, the CDR3 is TGTGCCATCAGTGAGTCAGAGGTGGCGAACACTGAAGCTTTCTTT.